This TCR beta chain was retrieved from a study of beta chain features in type 1 diabetes (dated by TCRdb to the late 2010s). About the full investigation: Mean age, gender distribution, total cell number and subset yield were not different between patients and healthy donors. Across all samples, roughly 110,000,000 sorted cells were examined, and cell number per subset correlated strongly with RNA yield. Naive and central memory subsets were obtained from all 30 or so donors, but regulatory and stem cell-like memory subsets were isolated from only 8 patients and roughly eight healthy donors. In the study, TCRB repertoires of sorted circulating CD4+ T cell subsets from recently diagnosed type 1 diabetes patients were compared with those of matched healthy donors.

Each donor gave one peripheral blood draw, averaging roughly 100 mL, which was collected into heparinised tubes. Naive, central memory, regulatory and stem cell-like memory CD4+ T cells were sorted on a BD FACSAria II using a panel including CD45RO, CCR7, CD25, CD127, CD95 and CD27. All sorted populations exceeded 95% purity. Right away, PBMCs were isolated by Lymphoprep density gradient centrifugation and were stained directly, with no culture step. So that batch effects would be minimized, each experiment stained and sorted samples in pairs, pairing one healthy donor with one patient. Comments on this clone: This clone's antigen is unknown. No base quality information exists; no much larger clone differs at one position. Other DNA sequences in this sample translate to the same CDR3.

Summary of the overall study and its limitations: The naive, central memory and regulatory TCRB repertoires appeared to resemble one another more closely among patients than among healthy donors. Because cDNA was sequenced instead of genomic DNA, activated cells with high expression could be over-represented, although the groups did not differ in activation or CD3 levels. Type 1 diabetes patients showed a moderate but significant shortening of TCRB CDR3 length in all four CD4+ subsets. PCR may preferentially amplify shorter templates, but because patient and control samples were amplified and corrected together, any resulting skew would affect both groups equally. Only small numbers of individuals were included in the HLA sub-analyses, which left unresolved whether HLA type had any influence on TCRB rearrangement. Patients with type 1 diabetes made fewer insertions and deleted more nucleotides at VDJ recombination sites, implying thymic rearrangement abnormalities.

All of the isolated RNA was reverse transcribed with the High Capacity cDNA Reverse Transcription Kit, so expressed TCRB transcripts were sequenced. Deep immunoSEQ sequencing was performed on naive, central memory and regulatory T cell samples, with an average of roughly 3.6 million total reads per sample. Sorted cells were lysed in RLT buffer and RNA was extracted with DNase-treated RNeasy Micro or Mini kits, depending on cell number. To prevent cross-contamination, each cell subset was processed individually, whereas patient and healthy donor samples were processed jointly. The immunoSEQ multiplex PCR was used to amplify TCRB sequences from cDNA, generating 87-bp fragments that spanned the CDR3 region. Sequencing of the amplicons was done on the Illumina HiSeq platform. The original methods were these. Synthetic template baselines were used to correct PCR bias computationally, reads within Hamming distance 2 were collapsed, and singletons that could not be merged were discarded. Reads were aligned against IMGT to assign V, D and J genes, CDR3 length and insertions or deletions at six rearrangement sites. Within each subset, clonotype counts were normalized to sorted cell number, after which true diversity and Gini coefficients were computed with the tcR R package. Repertoire sharing was quantified using the overlap coefficient calculated on TCRB nucleotide sequences. Out-of-frame TCRB sequences from naive cells were analyzed to stand in for the pre-selection repertoire. TCRdb's version of the immuneACCESS table is confined to in-frame rearrangements and falls short of the full clone set. An unresolved V gene accounts for under half of the shortfall where checked; the remainder is of unknown origin. V and J calls and clone size follow that table, whereas D and trimming were derived from the DNA. The table for this sample lists around 330,000 clones; 9.5% to 12% of them were counted only once. The ten most abundant clones make up around 0.015% of the sample.

CDR1 and CDR2 are drawn from the germline V gene: SQVTM, ANQGSEA. Measured from the cysteine to the phenylalanine, the CDR3 is 10 residues long. This entry keeps only the CDR3 DNA: 30 bases, framed from base 1. Relative to germline, V is 7 bases shorter and J is 5 bases shorter, with 8 bases between their ends. Sequencing used naive CD4+ T cells from blood. The meaning of the sample's cell subset or site label: true naive CD4+ T cells. The receptor was isolated from a woman younger than 45 in good health. This sequence uses TRBV29-1 and TRBJ1-1, with an unclear D gene assignment. Here is the DNA: TGCAGCGGAGGTGGGACTGAAGCTTTCTTT. It encodes CSGGGTEAFF.